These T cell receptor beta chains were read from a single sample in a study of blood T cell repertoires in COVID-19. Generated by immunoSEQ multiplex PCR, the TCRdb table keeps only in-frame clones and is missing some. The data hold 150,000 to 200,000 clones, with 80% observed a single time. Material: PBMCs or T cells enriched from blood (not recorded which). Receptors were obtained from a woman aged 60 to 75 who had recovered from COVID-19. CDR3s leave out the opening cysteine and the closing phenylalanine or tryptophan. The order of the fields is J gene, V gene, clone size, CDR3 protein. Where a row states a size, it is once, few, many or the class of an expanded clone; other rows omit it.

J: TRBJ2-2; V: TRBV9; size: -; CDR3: ASSVGAGGGTGELF
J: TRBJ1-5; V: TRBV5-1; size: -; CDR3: ASSAWAGDQPQH
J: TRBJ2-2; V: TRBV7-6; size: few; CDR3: ASSLWSAGELF
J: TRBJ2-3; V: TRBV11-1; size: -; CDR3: ASSQDRGEADTQY
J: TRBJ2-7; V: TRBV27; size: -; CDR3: ASRYLGEDEQY
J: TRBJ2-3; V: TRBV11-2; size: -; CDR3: ASKPTASTDTQY
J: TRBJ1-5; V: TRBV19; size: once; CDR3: ASKRQGEQPQH
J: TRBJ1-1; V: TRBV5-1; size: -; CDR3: ASSLETYTEAF
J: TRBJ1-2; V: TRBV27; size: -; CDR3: ASSFRGNSGYT
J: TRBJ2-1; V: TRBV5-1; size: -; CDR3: ASSLDSSSYNEQF
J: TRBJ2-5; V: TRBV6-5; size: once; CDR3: ATTLAGEETQY
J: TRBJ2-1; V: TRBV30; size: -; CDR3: AWSSSAGGEQF
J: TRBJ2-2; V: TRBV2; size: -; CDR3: ASSGTSGGNFGYTGELF
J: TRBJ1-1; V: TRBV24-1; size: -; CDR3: ATERRGGTEAF
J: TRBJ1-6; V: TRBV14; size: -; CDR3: ASSQARNSPLH
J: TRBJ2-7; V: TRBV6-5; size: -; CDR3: ASRGGAREQY